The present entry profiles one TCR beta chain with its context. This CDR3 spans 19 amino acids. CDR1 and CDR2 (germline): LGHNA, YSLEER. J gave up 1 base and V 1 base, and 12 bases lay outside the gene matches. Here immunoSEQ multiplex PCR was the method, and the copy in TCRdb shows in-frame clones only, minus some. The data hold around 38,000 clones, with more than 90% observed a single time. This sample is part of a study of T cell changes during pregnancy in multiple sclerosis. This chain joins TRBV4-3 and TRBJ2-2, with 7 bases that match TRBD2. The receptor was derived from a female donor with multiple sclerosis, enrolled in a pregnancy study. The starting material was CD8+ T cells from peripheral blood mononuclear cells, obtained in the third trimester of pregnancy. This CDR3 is CASSQGTFAGVGNTGELFF. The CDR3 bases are TGCGCCAGCAGCCAAGGCACCTTTGCGGGAGTGGGGAACACCGGGGAGCTGTTTTTT.